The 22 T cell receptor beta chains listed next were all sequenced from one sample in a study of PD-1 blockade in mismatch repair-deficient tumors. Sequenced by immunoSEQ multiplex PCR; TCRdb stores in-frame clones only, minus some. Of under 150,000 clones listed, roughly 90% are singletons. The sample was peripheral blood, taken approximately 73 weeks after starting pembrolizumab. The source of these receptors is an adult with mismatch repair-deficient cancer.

This chain's CDR3 is CASSLGRGGSYEQYF. CDR3 DNA sequence: TGTGCCAGCAGCTTAGGTCGTGGGGGCTCCTACGAGCAGTACTTC. The chain joins TRBV14 to TRBJ2-7; D may be TRBD1 or TRBD2 (5 bases each). CDR3 length equals 15 residues. The germline V and J ends were trimmed by 5 bases and 0 bases, with 14 bases remaining between them. Germline V gives CDR1 SGHDN, CDR2 FVKESK. Complete variable domain (other parts from reference TRBV14 and TRBJ2-7): EAGVTQFPSHSVIEKGQTVTLRCDPISGHDNLYWYRRVMGKEIKFLLHFVKESKQDESGMPNNRFLAERTGGTYSTLKVQPAELEDSGVYFCASSLGRGGSYEQYFGPGTRLTVT.

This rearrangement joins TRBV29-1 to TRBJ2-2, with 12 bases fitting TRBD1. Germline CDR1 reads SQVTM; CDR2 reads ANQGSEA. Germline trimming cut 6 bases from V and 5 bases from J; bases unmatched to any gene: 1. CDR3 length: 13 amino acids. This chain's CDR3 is CSVGQGATGELFF. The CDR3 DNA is TGCAGCGTGGGACAGGGGGCTACCGGGGAGCTGTTTTTT.

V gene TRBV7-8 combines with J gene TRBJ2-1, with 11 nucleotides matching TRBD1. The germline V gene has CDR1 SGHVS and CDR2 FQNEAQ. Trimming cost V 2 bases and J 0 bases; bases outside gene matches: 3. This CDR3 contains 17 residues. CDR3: CASSLRTGGFSYNEQFF. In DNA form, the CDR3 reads TGTGCCAGCAGCTTACGGACAGGGGGCTTCTCCTACAATGAGCAGTTCTTC.

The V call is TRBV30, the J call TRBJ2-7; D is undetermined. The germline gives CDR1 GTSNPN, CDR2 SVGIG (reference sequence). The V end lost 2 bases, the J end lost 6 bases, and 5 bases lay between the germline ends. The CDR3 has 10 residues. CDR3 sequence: CAWSLGEQYF. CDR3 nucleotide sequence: TGTGCCTGGAGTTTAGGCGAGCAGTACTTC.

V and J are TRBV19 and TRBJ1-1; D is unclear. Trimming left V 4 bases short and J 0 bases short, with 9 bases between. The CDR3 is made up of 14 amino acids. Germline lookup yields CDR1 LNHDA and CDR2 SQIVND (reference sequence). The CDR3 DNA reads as TGTGCCAGTAGTACTAGGACCATGAACACTGAAGCTTTCTTT. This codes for CASSTRTMNTEAFF.

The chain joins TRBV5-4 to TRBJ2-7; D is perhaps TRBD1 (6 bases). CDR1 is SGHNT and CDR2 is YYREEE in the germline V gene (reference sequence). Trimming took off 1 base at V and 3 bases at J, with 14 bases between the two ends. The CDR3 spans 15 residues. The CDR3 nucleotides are TGTGCCAGCAGCTTGCTTTCAGGGGATTACTACGAGCAGTACTTC. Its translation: CASSLLSGDYYEQYF.

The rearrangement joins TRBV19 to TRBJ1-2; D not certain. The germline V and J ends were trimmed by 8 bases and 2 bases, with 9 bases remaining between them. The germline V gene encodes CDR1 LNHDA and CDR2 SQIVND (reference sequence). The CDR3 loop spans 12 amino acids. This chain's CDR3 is CASQKINYGYTF. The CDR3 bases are TGTGCCAGTCAGAAGATCAACTATGGCTACACCTTC.

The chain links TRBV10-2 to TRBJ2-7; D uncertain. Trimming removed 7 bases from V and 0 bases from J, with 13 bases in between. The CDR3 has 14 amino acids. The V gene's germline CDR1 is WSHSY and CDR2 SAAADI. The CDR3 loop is CASMGVEVSYEQYF. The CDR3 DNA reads TGCGCCAGCATGGGTGTCGAGGTCTCCTACGAGCAGTACTTC.

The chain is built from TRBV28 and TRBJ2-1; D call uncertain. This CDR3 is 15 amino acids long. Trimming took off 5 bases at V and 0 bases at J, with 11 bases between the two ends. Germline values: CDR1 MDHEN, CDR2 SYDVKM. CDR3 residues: CASSIRRSSYNEQFF. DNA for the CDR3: TGTGCCAGCAGTATACGCCGGAGCTCCTACAATGAGCAGTTCTTC. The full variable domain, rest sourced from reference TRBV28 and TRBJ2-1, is DVKVTQSSRYLVKRTGEKVFLECVQDMDHENMFWYRQDPGLGLRLIYFSYDVKMKEKGDIPEGYSVSREKKERFSLILESASTNQTSMYLCASSIRRSSYNEQFFGPGTRLTVL.

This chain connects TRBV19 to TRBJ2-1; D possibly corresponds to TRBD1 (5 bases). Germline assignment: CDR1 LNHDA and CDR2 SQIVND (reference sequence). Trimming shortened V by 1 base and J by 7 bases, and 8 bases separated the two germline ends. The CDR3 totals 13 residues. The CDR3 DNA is TGTGCCAGTAGTATAGGGGCAGGGAATGAGCAGTTCTTC. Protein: CASSIGAGNEQFF. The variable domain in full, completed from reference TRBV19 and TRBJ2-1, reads DGGITQSPKYLFRKEGQNVTLSCEQNLNHDAMYWYRQDPGQGLRLIYYSQIVNDFQKGDIAEGYSVSREKKESFPLTVTSAQKNPTAFYLCASSIGAGNEQFFGPGTRLTVL.

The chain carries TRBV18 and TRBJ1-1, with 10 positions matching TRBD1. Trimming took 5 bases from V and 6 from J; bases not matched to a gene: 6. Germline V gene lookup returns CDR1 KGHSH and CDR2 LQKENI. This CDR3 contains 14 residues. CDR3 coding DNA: TGTGCCAGCTCATTGACAGGGGGCGCTTCTGAAGCTTTCTTT. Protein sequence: CASSLTGGASEAFF. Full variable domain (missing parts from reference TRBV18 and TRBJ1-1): NAGVMQNPRHLVRRRGQEARLRCSPMKGHSHVYWYRQLPEEGLKFMVYLQKENIIDESGMPKERFSAEFPKEGPSILRIQQVVRGDSAAYFCASSLTGGASEAFFGQGTRLTVV.

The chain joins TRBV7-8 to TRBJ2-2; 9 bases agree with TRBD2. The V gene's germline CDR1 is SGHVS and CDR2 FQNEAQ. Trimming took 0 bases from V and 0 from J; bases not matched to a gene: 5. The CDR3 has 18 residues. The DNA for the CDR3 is TGTGCCAGCAGCTTAGCGGGCGGACTAGCGTCGAACACCGGGGAGCTGTTTTTT. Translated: CASSLAGGLASNTGELFF.

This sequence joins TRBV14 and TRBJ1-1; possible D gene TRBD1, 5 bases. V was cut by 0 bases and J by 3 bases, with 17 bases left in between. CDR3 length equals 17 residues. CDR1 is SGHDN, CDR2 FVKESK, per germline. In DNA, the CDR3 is TGTGCCAGCAGCCAAGATGCCCACCGGGGAGGGGACACTGAAGCTTTCTTT. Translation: CASSQDAHRGGDTEAFF.

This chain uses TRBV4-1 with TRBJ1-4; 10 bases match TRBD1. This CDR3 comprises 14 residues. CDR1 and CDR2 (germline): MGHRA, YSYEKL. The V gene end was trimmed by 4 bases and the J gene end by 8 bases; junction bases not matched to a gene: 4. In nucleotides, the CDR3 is TGCGCCAGCAGCCTCAGACAGGGGGCGGAAAAACTGTTTTTT. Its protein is CASSLRQGAEKLFF.

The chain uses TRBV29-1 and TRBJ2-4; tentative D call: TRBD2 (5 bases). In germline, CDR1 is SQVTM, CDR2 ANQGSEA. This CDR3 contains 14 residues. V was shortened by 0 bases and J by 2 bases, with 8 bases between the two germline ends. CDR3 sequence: CSVEDAGPKNIQYF. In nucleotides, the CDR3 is TGCAGCGTTGAAGACGCGGGCCCCAAAAACATTCAGTACTTC.

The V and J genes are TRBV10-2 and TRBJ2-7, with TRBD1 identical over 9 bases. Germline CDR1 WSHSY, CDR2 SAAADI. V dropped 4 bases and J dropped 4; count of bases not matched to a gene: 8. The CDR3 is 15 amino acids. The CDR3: CASSGGTGTFYEQYF. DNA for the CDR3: TGCGCCAGCAGTGGGGGGACAGGGACTTTTTACGAGCAGTACTTC.

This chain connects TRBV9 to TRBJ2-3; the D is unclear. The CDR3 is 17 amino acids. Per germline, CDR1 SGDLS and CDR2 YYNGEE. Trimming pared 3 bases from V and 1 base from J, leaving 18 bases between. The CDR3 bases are TGTGCCAGCAGCGCTCCCCGGTCCGGAGCACGCACAGATACGCAGTATTTT. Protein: CASSAPRSGARTDTQYF.

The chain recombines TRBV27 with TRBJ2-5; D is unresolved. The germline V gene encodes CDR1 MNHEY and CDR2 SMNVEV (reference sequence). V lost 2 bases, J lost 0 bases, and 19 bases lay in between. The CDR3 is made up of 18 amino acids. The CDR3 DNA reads TGTGCCAGCAGTTTACTCTTTGCGTCAGGAGAGTACCAAGAGACCCAGTACTTC. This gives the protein CASSLLFASGEYQETQYF.

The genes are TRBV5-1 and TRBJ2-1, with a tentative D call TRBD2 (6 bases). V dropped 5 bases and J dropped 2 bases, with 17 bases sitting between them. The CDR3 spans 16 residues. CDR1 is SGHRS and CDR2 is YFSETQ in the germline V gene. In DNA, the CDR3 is TGCGCCAGCAGAGACCTTGGGACGGGAGCCTACAATGAGCAGTTCTTC. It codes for CASRDLGTGAYNEQFF. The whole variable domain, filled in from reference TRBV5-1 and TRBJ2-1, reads KAGVTQTPRYLIKTRGQQVTLSCSPISGHRSVSWYQQTPGQGLQFLFEYFSETQRNKGNFPGRFSGRQFSNSRSEMNVSTLELGDSALYLCASRDLGTGAYNEQFFGPGTRLTVL.

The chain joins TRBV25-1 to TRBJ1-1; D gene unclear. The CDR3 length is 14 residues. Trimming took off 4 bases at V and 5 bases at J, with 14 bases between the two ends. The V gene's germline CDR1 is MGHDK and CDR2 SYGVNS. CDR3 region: CASSAYGRQTEAFF. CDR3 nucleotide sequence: TGTGCCAGCAGTGCCTACGGACGGCAGACTGAAGCTTTCTTT.

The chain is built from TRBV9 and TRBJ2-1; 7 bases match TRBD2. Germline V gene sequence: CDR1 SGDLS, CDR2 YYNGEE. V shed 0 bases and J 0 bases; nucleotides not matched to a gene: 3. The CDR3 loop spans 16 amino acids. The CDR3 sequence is CASSVARGSSYNEQFF. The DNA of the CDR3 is TGTGCCAGCAGCGTAGCTCGCGGGAGCTCCTACAATGAGCAGTTCTTC.

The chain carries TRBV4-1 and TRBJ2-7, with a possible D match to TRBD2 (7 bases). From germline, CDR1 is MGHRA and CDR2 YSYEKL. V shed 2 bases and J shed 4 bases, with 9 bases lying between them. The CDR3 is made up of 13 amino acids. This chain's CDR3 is CASSQSGTYEQYF. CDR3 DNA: TGCGCCAGCAGCCAAAGCGGGACATACGAGCAGTACTTC.